This record covers a single TCR beta chain. Its antigen is unknown. These data are taken from a study of T cells expressing NK-cell markers. Turning to the study itself: The TCR beta repertoires were obtained from sorted CD3+CD56+NKG2C+, CD3+CD56+NKG2C- and CD3+CD56-NKG2C+ T cells. The sequencing cohort of eight donors included seven HCMV-seropositive individuals and one seronegative individual.

Overall study findings and caveats: A few of the donors also had these clonotypes leading their CD3+CD56-NKG2C+ fraction. Dominant NKG2C+ clonotypes made up roughly 1.0-7.0% of CD8+ T cells in a handful of donors.

The CDR3 is 14 residues long. CDR1 is LNHDA and CDR2 is SQIVND in the germline V gene (reference sequence). TCRdb re-called the 5' RACE reads; one entry per CDR3 protein, DNA not given. This table holds 150,000 to 200,000 distinct CDR3 sequences. This receptor was taken from a man between 18 and 69 years old in good health. This chain links TRBV19 with TRBJ2-7; absent DNA, TCRdb's TRBD2 call cannot be checked. Sequencing was carried out using blood T cells: a sorted CD56 or NKG2C T cell subset, CD4+ or CD8+ T cells, or bulk PBMC T cells (not recorded which). The CDR3 protein is CASSIGGQPYEQYF.